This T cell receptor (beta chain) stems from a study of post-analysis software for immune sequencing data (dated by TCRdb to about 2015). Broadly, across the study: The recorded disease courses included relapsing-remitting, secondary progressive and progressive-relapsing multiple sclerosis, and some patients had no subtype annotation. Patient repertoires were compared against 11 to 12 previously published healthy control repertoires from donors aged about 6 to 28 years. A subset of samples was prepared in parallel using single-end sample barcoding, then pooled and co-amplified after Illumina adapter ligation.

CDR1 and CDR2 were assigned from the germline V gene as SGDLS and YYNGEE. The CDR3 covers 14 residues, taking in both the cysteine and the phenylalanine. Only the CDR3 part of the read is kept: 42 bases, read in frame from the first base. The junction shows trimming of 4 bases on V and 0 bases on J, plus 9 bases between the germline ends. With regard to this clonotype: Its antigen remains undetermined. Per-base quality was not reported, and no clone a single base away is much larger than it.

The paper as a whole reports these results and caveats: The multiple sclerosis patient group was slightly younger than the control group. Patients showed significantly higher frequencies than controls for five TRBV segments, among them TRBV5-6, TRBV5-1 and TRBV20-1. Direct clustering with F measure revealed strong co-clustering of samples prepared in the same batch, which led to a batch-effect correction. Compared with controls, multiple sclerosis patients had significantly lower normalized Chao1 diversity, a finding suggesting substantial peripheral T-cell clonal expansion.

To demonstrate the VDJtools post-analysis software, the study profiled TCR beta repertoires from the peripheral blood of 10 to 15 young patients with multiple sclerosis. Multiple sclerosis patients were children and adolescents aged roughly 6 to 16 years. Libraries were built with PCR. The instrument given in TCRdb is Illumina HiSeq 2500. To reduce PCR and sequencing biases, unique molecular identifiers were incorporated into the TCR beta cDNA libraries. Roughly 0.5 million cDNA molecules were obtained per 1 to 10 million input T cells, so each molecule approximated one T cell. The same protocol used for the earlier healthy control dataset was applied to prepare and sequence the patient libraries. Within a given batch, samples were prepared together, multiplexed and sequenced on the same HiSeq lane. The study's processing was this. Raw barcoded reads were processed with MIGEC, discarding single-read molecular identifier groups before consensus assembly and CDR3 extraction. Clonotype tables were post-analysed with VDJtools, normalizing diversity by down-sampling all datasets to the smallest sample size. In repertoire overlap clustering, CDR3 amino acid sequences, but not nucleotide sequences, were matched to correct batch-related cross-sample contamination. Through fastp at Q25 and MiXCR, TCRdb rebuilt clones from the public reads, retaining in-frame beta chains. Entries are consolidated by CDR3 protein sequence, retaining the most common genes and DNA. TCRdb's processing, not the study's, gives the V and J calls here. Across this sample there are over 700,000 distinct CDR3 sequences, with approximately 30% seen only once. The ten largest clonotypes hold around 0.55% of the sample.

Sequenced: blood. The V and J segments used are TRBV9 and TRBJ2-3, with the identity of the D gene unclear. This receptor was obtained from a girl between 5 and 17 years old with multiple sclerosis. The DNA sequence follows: TGTGCCAGCAGCACCGCCCCTAGCACAGATACGCAGTATTTT. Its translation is CASSTAPSTDTQYF.